This T cell receptor beta chain stems from a study of cytomegalovirus exposure and HLA in healthy donors. V shed 3 bases, J shed 8 bases, and the junction held 6 bases outside the gene matches. CDR1 is MNHNS, CDR2 SASEGT, per germline. The CDR3 is 13 amino acids. The PCR employed 60 Vbeta primers together with 13 Jbeta primers. Repertoires were generated with immunoSEQ multiplex PCR, while TCRdb's copy carries only in-frame clones and drops some. Among about 190,000 clones listed, roughly 80% were seen once. The genes are TRBV6-1 and TRBJ1-2; 7 bases align to TRBD1. This TCR derives from a middle-aged man in good health and CMV-seropositive. The source material was PBMCs. The chain's CDR3 is CASSERGRVGYTF. The DNA of the CDR3 is TGTGCCAGCAGTGAGAGGGGGCGGGTAGGCTACACCTTC.